This T cell receptor beta chain was captured in a study of vaccination and CD4 T cells after COVID-19. Study-level points and caveats: Researchers report that a median about 89% of reactive clones in convalescent patients surfaced only post-vaccination. Vaccine-specific clones numbering 304 of 307 showed spike mono-reactivity in convalescent patients.

Sequencing of the DNA from cultured CD4+ T cells was carried out with the Oncomine TCR Beta short-read assay. It was from cultured CD4+ T cells that genomic DNA was extracted. TCRdb reanalysed the PCR reads using MiXCR and keeps one entry per CDR3 protein. The sample contains about 20,000 distinct CDR3 sequences, approximately 50% of which appear only once. Regarding this clonotype: Its antigen is not identified.

V was pared by 5 bases and J by 6 bases, with 25 bases between. Per germline, CDR1 SGHTA and CDR2 FQGNSA. This CDR3 comprises 17 residues. Documented treatment: approximately 9-day PBMC culture with coronavirus spike peptide pools or control peptides (ViraFEST assay). The chain employs TRBV7-2 and TRBJ2-5; D perhaps matches TRBD2 (6 bases). Sequencing used CD4+ T cells from blood, cultured in vitro. This clonotype was obtained from a human donor who had recovered from COVID-19. For the CDR3, the DNA is TGTGCCAGCAGCCCCCTGTGGGGAGCGGGTGCCCTTAAGACCCAGTACTTC. Translated, it gives CASSPLWGAGALKTQYF.